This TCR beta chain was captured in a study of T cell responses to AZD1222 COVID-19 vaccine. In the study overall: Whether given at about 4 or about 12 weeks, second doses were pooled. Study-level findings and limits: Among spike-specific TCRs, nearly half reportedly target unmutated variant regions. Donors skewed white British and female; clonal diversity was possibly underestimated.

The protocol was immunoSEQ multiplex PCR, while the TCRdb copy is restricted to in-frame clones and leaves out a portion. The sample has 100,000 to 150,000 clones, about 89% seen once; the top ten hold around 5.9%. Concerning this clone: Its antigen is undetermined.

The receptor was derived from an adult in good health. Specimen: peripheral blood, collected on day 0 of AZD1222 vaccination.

The CDR3 nucleotides read TGTGCCTGGAGCCTCGGTAGACCGAGCAATCAGCCCCAGCATTTT. Translation gives CAWSLGRPSNQPQHF. The chain joins TRBV30 to TRBJ1-5; D gene ambiguous. V shed 3 bases and J shed 1 base, with 13 bases lying between them. Germline CDR1 is GTSNPN and CDR2 is SVGIG (reference sequence). The CDR3 loop spans 15 amino acids.